One T cell receptor (beta chain) is described in this entry. Germline loops: CDR1 SGHRS, CDR2 YFSETQ. V gave up 2 bases and J gave up 5 bases; unmatched junction bases: 8. The CDR3 totals 15 residues. The data are from a study of T cell changes during pregnancy in multiple sclerosis. Produced via immunoSEQ multiplex PCR; TCRdb's table is partial and in-frame only. The sample lists tens of thousands of clones, about 94% occurring once. The source material was peripheral blood, sampled in the third trimester of pregnancy. This chain links TRBV5-1 with TRBJ2-7; 9 bases align to TRBD1. The receptor was derived from a female donor with multiple sclerosis, enrolled in a pregnancy study. CDR3 DNA sequence: TGCGCCAGCAGCTTCACAACAGGGGGCCTCAACGAGCAGTACTTC. Its translation: CASSFTTGGLNEQYF.